This T cell receptor (beta chain) was obtained from a study of OX40 agonist ivuxolimab in advanced cancers. General study findings and limits: Circulating CD4+ and CD8+ T cells showed clonal expansion by week 6 at 0.1 to 3.0 mg/kg.

The repertoire was sequenced with immunoSEQ multiplex PCR; TCRdb's copy has only in-frame clones and lacks some. The sample carries around 41,000 clones, just under 90% recorded once. With V trimmed by 6 bases and J by 3 bases, 1 base remained unmatched. This CDR3 contains 13 residues. CDR1 is SNHLY, CDR2 FYNNEI, per germline. Notes on this clone: The antigen remains undetermined.

The chain is built from TRBV2 and TRBJ2-7, with 11 bases lining up with TRBD2. Material: CD4+ or CD8+ T cells sorted from blood, obtained in a trial of the OX40 agonist ivuxolimab. The TCR was taken from an adult with an advanced solid tumor such as melanoma, head and neck, liver or kidney cancer. The CDR3 DNA reads as TGTGCCAGCAGGGGGACTAGCGGCTACGAGCAGTACTTC. Its protein is CASRGTSGYEQYF. Full variable domain (missing parts from reference TRBV2 and TRBJ2-7): EPEVTQTPSHQVTQMGQEVILRCVPISNHLYFYWYRQILGQKVEFLVSFYNNEISEKSEIFDDQFSVERPDGSNFTLKIRSTKLEDSAMYFCASRGTSGYEQYFGPGTRLTVT.